This entry lists 21 T cell receptor beta chains sequenced from one sample in a study of T cell responses to AZD1222 COVID-19 vaccine. The data were produced by immunoSEQ multiplex PCR, yet TCRdb's version contains in-frame clones alone and is incomplete. The sample holds approximately 150,000 clones; roughly 94% are singletons and the top ten take 1% to 1.4%. This sample comprised peripheral blood, obtained 28 days after the second AZD1222 dose. The source is an adult who received the AZD1222 COVID-19 vaccine.

The chain combines TRBV19 with TRBJ1-2, with TRBD1 identical over 8 bases. The V gene's germline CDR1 is LNHDA and CDR2 SQIVND (reference sequence). V was clipped by 4 bases and J by 2 bases; unmatched bases: 0. The CDR3 loop spans 13 amino acids. The CDR3 coding sequence is TGTGCCAGTAGTACAGGGGGCAACTATGGCTACACCTTC. This gives the protein CASSTGGNYGYTF.

The chain has TRBV7-2 and TRBJ1-2; D not certain. V was pared by 1 base and J by 8 bases, with 8 bases between. The CDR3 is made up of 12 amino acids. CDR1 is SGHTA, CDR2 FQGNSA, per germline. CDR3 nucleotides: TGTGCCAGCAGCTTAGGGGAGTTGGGCTACACCTTC. This sequence encodes CASSLGELGYTF.

In DNA form, the CDR3 reads TGTGCCAGTAGTACCGCCTGGGGGGCTATGAACACTGAAGCTTTCTTT. This codes for CASSTAWGAMNTEAFF. This chain connects TRBV19 to TRBJ1-1; D is perhaps TRBD1 (6 bases). The germline V gene has CDR1 LNHDA and CDR2 SQIVND (reference sequence). The CDR3 has 16 residues. V was pared by 4 bases and J by 0 bases, with 15 bases between.

In its sample, this clone was seen a few times. V usage is TRBV3-1 (or the pseudogene TRBV3-2) and J usage is TRBJ1-3; TRBD1 might be the D (6 bases). The CDR3 extends over 15 amino acids. Trimming stripped 6 bases from V and 6 bases from J, with 18 bases between. Germline V gene data show CDR1 as LGHDT and CDR2 as YNNKEL (reference sequence). DNA of the CDR3: TGTGCCAGCAGTCATAAGTTCTCAGGGGAAAACACCATATATTTT. This codes for CASSHKFSGENTIYF.

This clone was picked up one time. The rearrangement uses TRBV12-3 or TRBV12-4 and TRBJ1-2, with unresolved D. Trimming removed 8 bases at V and 4 bases at J, with 11 bases between. The CDR3 contains 12 residues. In DNA form, the CDR3 reads TGTGCCAGCGCTAGGGAGCTCTATGGCTACACCTTC. Its protein is CASARELYGYTF.

The rearrangement links TRBV7-9 to TRBJ1-3; 9 nucleotides line up with TRBD1. Germline CDR1 is SEHNR and CDR2 is FQNEAQ (reference sequence). J was trimmed by 5 bases and V by 4 bases; bases with no gene match: 6. The CDR3 loop spans 15 amino acids. The CDR3: CASSSPQGARNTIYF. CDR3 sequence (DNA): TGTGCCAGCAGCTCCCCACAGGGGGCGAGAAACACCATATATTTT.

The chain carries TRBV5-1 and TRBJ2-7, with D maybe TRBD1 (6 bases). The CDR3 extends over 15 amino acids. Trimming cost V 3 bases and J 3 bases, with 16 bases left between them. CDR1 is SGHRS and CDR2 is YFSETQ in the germline V gene. The CDR3 spells CASSSTDSLNYEQYF. The DNA for the CDR3 is TGCGCCAGCAGCTCGACGGACAGTCTTAACTACGAGCAGTACTTC.

The rearrangement links TRBV6-6 to TRBJ1-2; perhaps TRBD1 as D (6 bases). Germline-derived CDR1 and CDR2 are MNHNY and SVGAGI (reference sequence). V was shortened by 5 bases and J by 8 bases, with 15 bases between the two germline ends. The CDR3 totals 13 residues. The CDR3 is CASSAQQGGGYTF. For the CDR3, the DNA is TGTGCCAGCAGTGCCCAACAGGGAGGCGGCTACACCTTC.

The rearrangement uses TRBV2 and TRBJ1-1, with 7 bases aligning to TRBD1. This CDR3 comprises 14 residues. The ends lost 5 bases at V and 5 bases at J; junction bases unmatched: 8. Looked up from germline, CDR1 is SNHLY and CDR2 is FYNNEI. CDR3: CASSKDRIWTEAFF. The CDR3, as DNA: TGTGCCAGCAGTAAGGACAGGATATGGACTGAAGCTTTCTTT.

This chain connects TRBV2 to TRBJ1-6, with 8 nucleotides matching TRBD1. CDR3 length: 15 residues. Trimming removed 4 bases from V and 7 bases from J; junction bases left unmatched: 6. In germline, CDR1 is SNHLY, CDR2 FYNNEI. The CDR3 DNA follows: TGTGCCAGCAGTGCGACAGGGGACCCAAATTCACCCCTCCACTTT. Translating gives CASSATGDPNSPLHF.

This clone was counted only a few times. The chain recombines TRBV29-1 with TRBJ1-1; 8 positions agree with TRBD1. Trimming cost V 4 bases and J 13 bases; bases outside gene matches: 11. The CDR3 extends over 12 amino acids. Germline V gene lookup returns CDR1 SQVTM and CDR2 ANQGSEA. CDR3 nucleotide sequence: TGCAGCGTTGGTGGGACAGGTACCGTGGGTTTCTTT. Translation: CSVGGTGTVGFF.

The chain recombines TRBV7-6 with TRBJ1-6, with 8 positions matching TRBD1. Per germline, CDR1 SGHVS and CDR2 FNYEAQ. The CDR3 contains 16 residues. V lost 0 bases and J lost 9; bases outside the gene matches: 7. CDR3 residues: CASSLAQAGGSSPLHF. The CDR3 DNA reads TGTGCCAGCAGCTTAGCGCAGGCAGGGGGCTCTTCACCCCTCCACTTT.

This clone was seen just once. CDR3 loop: CASSLNSGNTIYF. In DNA, the CDR3 is TGCGCCAGCAGCTTAAACTCTGGAAACACCATATATTTT. V and J are TRBV5-1 and TRBJ1-3, with no clear D. The CDR3 covers 13 residues. V was trimmed by 2 bases and J by 0 bases, leaving 3 bases between them. The germline V gene has CDR1 SGHRS and CDR2 YFSETQ.

The J gene is TRBJ1-1, the V gene TRBV29-1, with D maybe TRBD1 (5 bases). V was trimmed by 4 bases and J by 0 bases, leaving 18 bases between them. Germline loops: CDR1 SQVTM, CDR2 ANQGSEA. The CDR3 length is 16 residues. CDR3 loop: CSVALGAADLNTEAFF. CDR3 DNA: TGCAGCGTTGCCCTCGGGGCCGCCGATTTGAACACTGAAGCTTTCTTT. Together with reference TRBV29-1 and TRBJ1-1, the CDR3 gives the full variable domain: SAVISQKPSRDICQRGTSLTIQCQVDSQVTMMFWYRQQPGQSLTLIATANQGSEATYESGFVIDKFPISRPNLTFSTLTVSNMSPEDSSIYLCSVALGAADLNTEAFFGQGTRLTVV.

The J gene is TRBJ1-2, the V gene TRBV2, with D perhaps matching TRBD1 (5 bases). V lost 3 bases to trimming and J lost 4 bases, with 9 bases between them. Germline V gene data show CDR1 as SNHLY and CDR2 as FYNNEI. This CDR3 region has 13 residues. As DNA, the CDR3 is TGTGCCAGCAGTGACGATGGGGGCTATGGCTACACCTTC. This encodes CASSDDGGYGYTF.

As to this clone: Other DNA sequences in the sample encode the same CDR3. The V and J genes are TRBV5-6 and TRBJ2-7; no definite D call. The CDR3 length is 11 residues. Germline V gives CDR1 SGHDT, CDR2 YYEEEE. Trimming cost V 2 bases and J 4 bases, with 4 bases left between them. The DNA of the CDR3 is TGTGCCAGCAGCTTTGGTTACGAGCAGTACTTC. Translation gives CASSFGYEQYF.

The rearrangement uses TRBV29-1 and TRBJ1-2, with D perhaps matching TRBD1 (6 bases). The CDR3 covers 14 residues. CDR1 is SQVTM and CDR2 is ANQGSEA in the germline V gene. Trimming removed 2 bases at V and 7 bases at J, with 17 bases between. The CDR3 loop reads CSVESQGKISGYTF. CDR3 coding DNA: TGCAGCGTTGAAAGTCAGGGGAAGATCTCTGGCTACACCTTC.

The rearrangement links TRBV19 to TRBJ1-5, with 8 bases lining up with TRBD1. The CDR3 is 16 amino acids. Looked up from germline, CDR1 is LNHDA and CDR2 is SQIVND (reference sequence). Germline trimming cut 5 bases from V and 2 bases from J; bases unmatched to any gene: 8. For the CDR3, the DNA is TGTGCCAGTAGTTTCCTCCAGGGGGCCCGCAATCAGCCCCAGCATTTT. Its protein product is CASSFLQGARNQPQHF.

The chain combines TRBV4-2 with TRBJ2-3; D unresolved. CDR1 is LGHNA, CDR2 YNFKEQ, per germline. V was shortened by 1 base and J by 0 bases, with 8 bases between the two germline ends. CDR3 length: 15 amino acids. The CDR3 DNA is TGTGCCAGCAGCCAAGCGGTGATGAGCACAGATACGCAGTATTTT. Amino acid sequence: CASSQAVMSTDTQYF.

The CDR3 reads CASSQVRDSTYEQYF. As DNA, the CDR3 is TGCGCCAGCAGCCAAGTGCGAGACTCTACCTACGAGCAGTACTTC. The chain uses TRBV4-1 and TRBJ2-7; D not certain. This CDR3 has 15 amino acids. V was pared by 1 base and J by 2 bases, with 12 bases between. In germline, CDR1 is MGHRA, CDR2 YSYEKL.

The chain recombines TRBV19 with TRBJ2-1; D is perhaps TRBD1 or TRBD2 (6 bases each). CDR1 and CDR2 (germline): LNHDA, SQIVND (reference sequence). There are 15 residues in the CDR3. V was shortened by 3 bases and J by 2 bases, with 11 bases between the two germline ends. The CDR3 DNA follows: TGTGCCAGTAGTATCCCTGGGGGGCCCTACAATGAGCAGTTCTTC. As protein: CASSIPGGPYNEQFF.